This T cell receptor beta chain appears in the sequencing data of a study of cytomegalovirus exposure and HLA in healthy donors. About the study: HLA-typed donors were the source of some 80 million unique TCRs, which an early data release held.

V trimming: 4 bases; J trimming: 7 bases; junction bases outside the gene matches: 10. The CDR3 is 16 residues long. Germline V lookup: CDR1 SGHAT, CDR2 FQNNGV. Turning to this clone: Its specificity is not known.

Regarding the study as a whole: An analysis done earlier found most TCR beta V segments productive about 87% or about 30% of the time.

Both 60 Vbeta primers and 13 Jbeta primers went into the PCR. TCRdb's copy holds only in-frame clones and misses some; the assay was immunoSEQ multiplex PCR. This table has approximately 140,000 clones, approximately 70% appearing once. The sequencing sample was made of PBMCs. The receptor was derived from a woman under 30 in good health and CMV-seronegative. The chain carries TRBV11-2 and TRBJ2-1, with 10 bases matching TRBD2. The CDR3 DNA is TGTGCCAGCAGCTCCCTAGTAGCGGGAGGTCGGAATGAGCAGTTCTTC. This codes for CASSSLVAGGRNEQFF.